This T cell receptor (beta chain) was profiled in a study of shared clonotypes between healthy human individuals. In the study overall: Each donor's CD4 naive and CD4 memory cells filled three plates apiece, CD8 naive two, and CD8 memory one.

About this clone itself: What it recognizes is unknown.

Sorted subsets were amplified in replicate PCRs using approximately 0.2 ug DNA, around 30,000 T cell genomes. Method: immunoSEQ multiplex PCR; TCRdb's copy keeps in-frame clones and lacks some. The sample lists approximately 1.1 million clones; around 78% were seen once. Study outcomes and limitations: Richness estimates generally favored naive over memory subsets.

Material: memory CD4+ T cells from PBMCs. The subset is: CD45RA-negative fraction. The receptor comes from a man younger than 30 in good health. Some clones in this sample may be carry-over from other donors' samples.

CDR3 DNA sequence: TGTGCCATCAGTGAGTCCGGACTAGCGGGAGCCGAGCAGTACTTC. Amino acid sequence: CAISESGLAGAEQYF. The chain employs TRBV10-3 and TRBJ2-7; 13 bases line up with TRBD2. V gave up 0 bases and J gave up 6 bases; unmatched junction bases: 2. The CDR3 is 15 residues long. CDR1 ENHRY and CDR2 SYGVKD come from the germline V gene.